These 8 T cell receptor beta chains originate from one sample sequenced in a study of shared clonotypes between healthy human individuals. Only in-frame clones appear in the TCRdb table, and some are missing; sequencing was by immunoSEQ multiplex PCR. The data contain under 200,000 clones, approximately 95% of them singletons. Sequenced: naive CD4+ T cells sorted from blood. Subset here: CD45RA+ positively selected. These receptors all come from a woman in her twenties or thirties in good health.

V is TRBV10-3 and J is TRBJ2-5, with 10 bases aligning to TRBD1. The J call is doubtful: the DNA matches TRBJ2-7 better. The CDR3 extends over 15 amino acids. Germline V gene data show CDR1 as ENHRY and CDR2 as SYGVKD. In DNA, the CDR3 is TGTGCCATCAGTGAGAGGGGGACAGGGGTGTTCGAGCAGTACTTC. Protein: CAISERGTGVFEQYF.

This clone has a single count. This chain connects TRBV5-1 to TRBJ2-5; 7 bases fit TRBD1. Trimming at V came to 2 bases and at J to 5 bases, leaving 12 bases not matched to a gene. CDR1 is SGHRS, CDR2 YFSETQ, per germline. The length of the CDR3 is 16 residues. In DNA, the CDR3 is TGCGCCAGCAGCTTCAGACAGGGTCGGTTAGTCGAGACCCAGTACTTC. Translated, it gives CASSFRQGRLVETQYF. Using reference TRBV5-1 and TRBJ2-5 for the parts outside the CDR3, the full variable domain is KAGVTQTPRYLIKTRGQQVTLSCSPISGHRSVSWYQQTPGQGLQFLFEYFSETQRNKGNFPGRFSGRQFSNSRSEMNVSTLELGDSALYLCASSFRQGRLVETQYFGPGTRLLVL.

J is TRBJ2-2 and V is TRBV2; 9 nucleotides align to TRBD1. J gave up 5 bases and V 8 bases, and 15 bases lay outside the gene matches. This CDR3 region has 17 residues. Germline V gene lookup returns CDR1 SNHLY and CDR2 FYNNEI. The CDR3 region has the DNA TGTGCCAGCTTCCCCTCGCAGGACAGGGGATGGACCGGGGAGCTGTTTTTT. As protein: CASFPSQDRGWTGELFF. Variable domain in full (rest from reference TRBV2 and TRBJ2-2): EPEVTQTPSHQVTQMGQEVILRCVPISNHLYFYWYRQILGQKVEFLVSFYNNEISEKSEIFDDQFSVERPDGSNFTLKIRSTKLEDSAMYFCASFPSQDRGWTGELFFGEGSRLTVL.

The rearrangement uses TRBV4-1 and TRBJ2-4, with TRBD2 matching 16 bases. J lost 15 bases, V lost 0 bases, and 5 bases had no gene match. The germline V gene encodes CDR1 MGHRA and CDR2 YSYEKL. The CDR3 covers 15 residues. The CDR3 nucleotides are TGCGCCAGCAGCCAAGAAGGGACTAGCGGGAGGGCCAGGTACTTC. Translation: CASSQEGTSGRARYF.

The chain uses TRBV29-1 and TRBJ2-5; TRBD1 aligns across 7 bases. The tail of the sequence fits TRBJ2-7 better, so the J call may be wrong. The CDR3 consists of 13 residues. Germline V gives CDR1 SQVTM, CDR2 ANQGSEA. For the CDR3, the DNA is TGCAGCGTTGTCGACAGGGTCTCCTACGAGCAGTACTTC. This gives the protein CSVVDRVSYEQYF.

The chain carries TRBV28 and TRBJ2-5; D is possibly TRBD2 (5 bases). The CDR3 is made up of 13 amino acids. Germline CDR1 and CDR2: MDHEN and SYDVKM. V was shortened by 10 bases and J by 2 bases, with 14 bases between the two germline ends. Written as DNA, the CDR3 is TGTGCCACCAGGCTGGCGGGTCAAGAGACCCAGTACTTC. It codes for CATRLAGQETQYF.

The chain joins TRBV28 to TRBJ1-2; no definite D call. This CDR3 contains 13 residues. V gave up 3 bases and J gave up 6 bases, with 11 bases separating them. Germline loops: CDR1 MDHEN, CDR2 SYDVKM. CDR3 amino acids: CASSLREADGYTF. The DNA for the CDR3 is TGTGCCAGCAGTTTGAGGGAAGCGGATGGCTACACCTTC.

The V and J genes are TRBV28 and TRBJ2-3; D not resolved. Germline V gene lookup returns CDR1 MDHEN and CDR2 SYDVKM. V lost 6 bases, J lost 6 bases, and 10 bases lay in between. The CDR3 sequence is 12 residues long. CDR3 residues: CASSVNKDTQYF. The CDR3 nucleotides are TGTGCCAGCAGCGTAAACAAGGATACGCAGTATTTT.